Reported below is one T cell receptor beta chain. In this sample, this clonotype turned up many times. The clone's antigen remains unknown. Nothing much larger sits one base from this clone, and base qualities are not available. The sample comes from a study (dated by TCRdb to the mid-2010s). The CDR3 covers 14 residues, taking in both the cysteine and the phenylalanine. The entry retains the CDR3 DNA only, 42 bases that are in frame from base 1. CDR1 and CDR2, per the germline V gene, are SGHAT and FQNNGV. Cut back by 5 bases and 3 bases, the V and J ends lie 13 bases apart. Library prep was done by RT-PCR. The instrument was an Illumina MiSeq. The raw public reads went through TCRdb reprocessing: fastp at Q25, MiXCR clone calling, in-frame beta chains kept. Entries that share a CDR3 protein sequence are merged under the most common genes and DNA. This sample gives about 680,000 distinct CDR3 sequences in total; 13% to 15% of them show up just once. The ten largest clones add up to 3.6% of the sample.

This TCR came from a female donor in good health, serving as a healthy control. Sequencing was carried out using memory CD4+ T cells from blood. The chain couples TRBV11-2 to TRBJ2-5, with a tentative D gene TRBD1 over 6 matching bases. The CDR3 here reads CASSQQGSKETQYF. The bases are TGTGCCAGCAGCCAACAGGGCAGCAAAGAGACCCAGTACTTC.